The 19 T cell receptor beta chains below come from one sample, sequenced in a study of human T cells and chemical hapten exposure. MiXCR, applied by TCRdb to the RACE reads, yields one record per CDR3 protein. The sample holds 350,000 or so distinct CDR3 sequences; about 7% are singletons and the top ten take around 8.2%. Time point noted: patch test 1, 2 weeks after DPC sensitization. Treatment denoted: therapeutic diphenylcyclopropenone sensitization with weekly scalp DPC. The specimen comprised whole blood, sampled in connection with sensitization to the hapten diphenylcyclopropenone (DPC). The receptors shown here come from a woman aged 18 to 35 with alopecia areata. Some clones in this sample may be carry-over from other donors' samples.

This clonotype has a count of ten or more. J is TRBJ2-3 and V is TRBV5-1; TRBD2 agrees at 13 bases. The CDR3 contains 15 residues. Germline V gives CDR1 SGHRS, CDR2 YFSETQ. Trimming at V came to 1 base and at J to 12 bases, leaving 8 bases not matched to a gene. The CDR3, as DNA: TGCGCCAGCAGCTTGATGGGACTAGCGGGGTCCTTTCAGTATTTT. This gives the protein CASSLMGLAGSFQYF.

This clonotype was observed a few times. This chain joins TRBV29-1 and TRBJ1-4, with D unresolved. Germline assignment: CDR1 SQVTM and CDR2 ANQGSEA. CDR3 length: 12 residues. Trimming stripped 4 bases from V and 2 bases from J, with 5 bases between. Written as DNA, the CDR3 is TGCAGCGTTGTGAGCACTAATGAAAAACTGTTTTTT. As protein: CSVVSTNEKLFF.

CDR3 nucleotide sequence: TGTGCCAGCAGTTACCAGGTCGACACTGAAGCTTTCTTT. It specifies CASSYQVDTEAFF. This chain connects TRBV6-2 or TRBV6-3 to TRBJ1-1, with unresolved D. The ends were cut back, 2 bases at V and 3 bases at J, with 7 bases in the middle. Germline CDR1 and CDR2: MNHEY and SVGEGT. CDR3 length: 13 residues.

This clonotype came up many times. The chain employs TRBV12-3 or TRBV12-4 and TRBJ1-5, with D uncertain. The CDR3 is 14 amino acids. V was shortened by 6 bases and J by 3 bases, with 12 bases between the two germline ends. CDR3: CASRLGMDNQPQHF. The CDR3 nucleotides are TGTGCCAGCAGACTTGGTATGGACAATCAGCCCCAGCATTTT.

This clonotype was recorded a few times. This sequence joins TRBV6-4 and TRBJ2-1; 7 nucleotides align to TRBD2. The CDR3 is 15 amino acids. With 0 bases clipped from V and 6 bases from J, the junction kept 5 bases outside the gene matches. The germline gives CDR1 MRHNA, CDR2 SNTAGT. This CDR3 is CASSDSMGGSNEQFF. In nucleotides, the CDR3 is TGTGCCAGCAGTGACTCGATGGGGGGGTCCAATGAGCAGTTCTTC.

This clonotype has a handful of counts. The V and J genes are TRBV6-2 or TRBV6-3 and TRBJ1-2; D call uncertain. The V end was cut by 5 bases, the J end by 4 bases, with 14 bases between. The length of the CDR3 is 14 residues. Germline values: CDR1 MNHEY, CDR2 SVGEGT. The CDR3 here is CASSRQDDIYGYTF. As DNA, the CDR3 is TGTGCCAGCAGTCGACAAGACGATATCTATGGCTACACCTTC.

In its sample, this clonotype was seen many times. This chain connects TRBV20-1 to TRBJ2-2, with D maybe TRBD1 (5 bases). The CDR3 consists of 13 residues. V was trimmed by 3 bases and J by 4 bases, leaving 9 bases between them. Germline loops: CDR1 DFQATT, CDR2 SNEGSKA (reference sequence). The CDR3 here is CSARQGSTGELFF. In DNA form, the CDR3 reads TGCAGTGCTAGGCAGGGATCCACCGGGGAGCTGTTTTTT.

This clonotype was observed many times. This chain connects TRBV27 to TRBJ2-3; D remains unclear. The ends were cut back, 6 bases at V and 2 bases at J, with 15 bases in the middle. Germline loops: CDR1 MNHEY, CDR2 SMNVEV (reference sequence). This CDR3 region has 15 residues. CDR3 nucleotides: TGTGCCAGCAGCTCCCCCAACGTCTTCACAGATACGCAGTATTTT. It translates to CASSSPNVFTDTQYF.

DNA for the CDR3: TGTGCCAGCAGTGAAAACTACCCCGAGACCCAGTACTTC. It codes for CASSENYPETQYF. V and J are TRBV2 and TRBJ2-5; D gene ambiguous. This CDR3 spans 13 amino acids. The V and J ends lost 2 bases and 5 bases respectively, with 9 bases between them. Germline CDR1 is SNHLY and CDR2 is FYNNEI.

This clonotype has just a few counts. The chain uses TRBV5-1 and TRBJ2-3; no clear D. The CDR3 runs 14 residues. From germline, CDR1 is SGHRS and CDR2 YFSETQ. Trimming took 0 bases from V and 6 from J, leaving 11 bases between them. CDR3 DNA sequence: TGCGCCAGCAGCTTGGCCCAGCTTACGGATACGCAGTATTTT. It specifies CASSLAQLTDTQYF.

This clonotype has just a few counts. The rearrangement joins TRBV9 to TRBJ2-2; D tentatively fits TRBD1 or TRBD2 (6 bases each). The CDR3 has 15 amino acids. Germline assignment: CDR1 SGDLS and CDR2 YYNGEE. The germline V and J ends were trimmed by 0 bases and 2 bases, with 8 bases remaining between them. The CDR3 reads CASSVDGGNTGELFF. CDR3 bases: TGTGCCAGCAGCGTAGACGGGGGCAACACCGGGGAGCTGTTTTTT.

The rearrangement links TRBV10-3 to TRBJ2-3; 9 positions match TRBD1. The CDR3 spans 14 residues. Germline CDR1 ENHRY, CDR2 SYGVKD. V trimming: 5 bases; J trimming: 2 bases; junction bases outside the gene matches: 2. The CDR3 loop reads CAISWTGDTDTQYF. The CDR3 nucleotides are TGTGCCATCAGTTGGACAGGGGACACAGATACGCAGTATTTT.

This rearrangement joins TRBV6-6 to TRBJ1-4, with unresolved D. This CDR3 has 13 residues. The V and J ends lost 0 bases and 8 bases respectively, with 7 bases between them. Germline values: CDR1 MNHNY, CDR2 SVGAGI (reference sequence). This CDR3 reads CASSYSNREKLFF. The CDR3 DNA sequence: TGTGCCAGCAGTTACTCGAACCGGGAAAAACTGTTTTTT.

This chain uses TRBV14 with TRBJ2-3; perhaps TRBD1 as D (6 bases). Germline CDR1 SGHDN, CDR2 FVKESK. This CDR3 is 16 amino acids long. V was clipped by 0 bases and J by 4 bases, with 14 bases between them. The CDR3 here is CASSQETGFYPDTQYF. The CDR3 region has the DNA TGTGCCAGCAGCCAAGAAACAGGGTTTTATCCAGATACGCAGTATTTT.

The chain has TRBV7-8 and TRBJ2-4; D not certain. V lost 0 bases to trimming and J lost 1 base, with 10 bases between them. Germline CDR1 reads SGHVS; CDR2 reads FQNEAQ. The CDR3 contains 16 residues. CDR3 bases: TGTGCCAGCAGCTTAGCAGGGTACTTGGCCAAAAACATTCAGTACTTC. Protein sequence: CASSLAGYLAKNIQYF.

This clonotype was detected only a few times. The gene calls are TRBV18 and TRBJ1-5; maybe TRBD1 (6 bases). The V end was cut by 7 bases, the J end by 3 bases, with 13 bases between. Germline assignment: CDR1 KGHSH and CDR2 LQKENI. This CDR3 comprises 14 residues. CDR3 DNA: TGTGCCAGCTTTTCCGGACAGTCCAATCAGCCCCAGCATTTT. Amino acids: CASFSGQSNQPQHF. Variable domain in full (rest from reference TRBV18 and TRBJ1-5): NAGVMQNPRHLVRRRGQEARLRCSPMKGHSHVYWYRQLPEEGLKFMVYLQKENIIDESGMPKERFSAEFPKEGPSILRIQQVVRGDSAAYFCASFSGQSNQPQHFGDGTRLSIL.

This clonotype was picked up many times. This chain links TRBV12-3 or TRBV12-4 with TRBJ2-4; 11 nucleotides match TRBD1. The length of the CDR3 is 14 residues. V was clipped by 1 base and J by 8 bases; unmatched bases: 1. The CDR3 reads CASSLGDRGDIQYF. DNA of the CDR3: TGTGCCAGCAGTTTAGGGGACAGGGGGGACATTCAGTACTTC.

J is TRBJ1-4 and V is TRBV11-2; the D gene is possibly TRBD1 (5 bases). Per germline, CDR1 SGHAT and CDR2 FQNNGV. Trimming removed 5 bases at V and 6 bases at J, with 13 bases between. The CDR3 is 14 amino acids. The CDR3 DNA sequence: TGTGCCAGCAGCCCAATTGCGGGGGATGAAAAACTGTTTTTT. Translation: CASSPIAGDEKLFF.

This clonotype was recorded many times. The chain uses TRBV4-1 and TRBJ1-1; D gene unclear. CDR1 is MGHRA and CDR2 is YSYEKL in the germline V gene. Trimming stripped 3 bases from V and 6 bases from J, with 17 bases between. This CDR3 comprises 15 residues. This chain's CDR3 is CASSQATMRFAEAFF. CDR3 sequence (DNA): TGCGCCAGCAGCCAGGCCACAATGCGATTCGCTGAAGCTTTCTTT.